This T cell receptor (beta chain) was sequenced for a study of blood T cell repertoires in COVID-19. Study at large: Collection of acute and convalescent COVID-19 samples took place in the United States, Italy and Spain. PBMCs, B-cell-depleted T cells, or T cells provided the cDNA or gDNA that made up the material.

The germline CDR1 and CDR2 sequences are LNHDA and SQIVND (reference sequence). The CDR3 loop spans 13 amino acids. V trimming: 7 bases; J trimming: 3 bases; junction bases outside the gene matches: 4. In the study's own analysis: The authors estimated nucleated cell counts from reference gene primer amplification. The protocol was immunoSEQ multiplex PCR, while the TCRdb copy is restricted to in-frame clones and leaves out a portion. The V and J calls and clone size were taken over from that table, and D and trimming were inferred from the DNA. Here the sample spans about 120,000 clones, around 88% being singletons.

This sequence originates from a human donor with acute or convalescent COVID-19. The donor label of this sample is uncertain. The chain is built from TRBV19 and TRBJ2-3, with 7 bases lining up with TRBD2. The sample taken for sequencing was peripheral blood. The chain's CDR3 is CASTGGRTDTQYF. The DNA for the CDR3 is TGTGCCAGTACGGGGGGTAGGACAGATACGCAGTATTTT.